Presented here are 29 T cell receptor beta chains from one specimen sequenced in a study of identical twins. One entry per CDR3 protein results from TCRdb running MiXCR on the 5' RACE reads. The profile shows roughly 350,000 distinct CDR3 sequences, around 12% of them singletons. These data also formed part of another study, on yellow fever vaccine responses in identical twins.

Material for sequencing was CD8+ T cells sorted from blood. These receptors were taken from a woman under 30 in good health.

CDR3 amino acids: CSAGTGTYEQYF. CDR3 in DNA: TGCAGTGCAGGGACAGGTACCTACGAGCAGTACTTC. This chain links TRBV20-1 with TRBJ2-7; 8 bases are a match to TRBD1. CDR3 size: 12 residues. With V trimmed by 6 bases and J by 2 bases, 3 bases remained unmatched. Germline lookup yields CDR1 DFQATT and CDR2 SNEGSKA (reference sequence).

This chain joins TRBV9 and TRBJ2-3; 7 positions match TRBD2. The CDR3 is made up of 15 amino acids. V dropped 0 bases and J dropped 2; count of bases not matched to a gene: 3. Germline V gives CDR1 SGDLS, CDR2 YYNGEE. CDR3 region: CASSVGGGNTDTQYF. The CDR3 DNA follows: TGTGCCAGCAGCGTAGGGGGGGGGAACACAGATACGCAGTATTTT.

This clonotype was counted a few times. This CDR3 is CASSRGTDYYEQYF. CDR3 nucleotide sequence: TGTGCCAGCAGTCGGGGGACTGATTACTACGAGCAGTACTTC. The rearrangement joins TRBV27 to TRBJ2-7, with a possible D match to TRBD2 (6 bases). This CDR3 comprises 14 residues. V was shortened by 5 bases and J by 3 bases, with 14 bases between the two germline ends. The germline gives CDR1 MNHEY, CDR2 SMNVEV (reference sequence).

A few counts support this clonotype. Written as DNA, the CDR3 is TGTGCCAGCAGCCCCCTAGCGGGGGCGGTATACAATGAGCAGTTCTTC. It specifies CASSPLAGAVYNEQFF. The genes are TRBV13 and TRBJ2-1; 10 bases agree with TRBD2. V gave up 5 bases and J gave up 4 bases; unmatched junction bases: 8. Germline V gene lookup returns CDR1 PRHDT and CDR2 FYEKMQ (reference sequence). This CDR3 has 16 amino acids.

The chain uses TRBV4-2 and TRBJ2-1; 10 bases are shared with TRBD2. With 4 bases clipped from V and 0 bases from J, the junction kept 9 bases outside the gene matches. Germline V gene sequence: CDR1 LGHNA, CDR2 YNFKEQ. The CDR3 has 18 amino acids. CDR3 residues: CASSPRLASGSSYNEQFF. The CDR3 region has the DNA TGTGCCAGCAGCCCCAGGTTGGCTAGCGGGAGCTCCTACAATGAGCAGTTCTTC.

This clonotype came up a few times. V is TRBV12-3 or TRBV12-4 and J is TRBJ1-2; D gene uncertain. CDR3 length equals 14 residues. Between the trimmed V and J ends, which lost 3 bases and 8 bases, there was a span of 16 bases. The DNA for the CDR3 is TGTGCCAGCAGTTTGACGACTGAAGGGCAAGGCTACACCTTC. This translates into CASSLTTEGQGYTF.

This CDR3 is CASNTGLAGGSYNEQFF. In nucleotides, the CDR3 is TGTGCCAGCAATACAGGACTAGCGGGAGGCTCCTACAATGAGCAGTTCTTC. V usage is TRBV2 and J usage is TRBJ2-1; the match to TRBD2 covers 14 bases. The CDR3 loop spans 17 amino acids. The junction had 5 bases not matched to a gene; V was cut back by 7 bases and J by 0 bases. Germline assignment: CDR1 SNHLY and CDR2 FYNNEI.

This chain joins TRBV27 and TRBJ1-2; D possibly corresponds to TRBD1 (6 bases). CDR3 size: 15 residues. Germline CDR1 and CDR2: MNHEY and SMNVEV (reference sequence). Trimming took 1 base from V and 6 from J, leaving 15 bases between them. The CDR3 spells CASSLLGQTVDGYTF. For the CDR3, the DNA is TGTGCCAGCAGTTTATTAGGACAGACAGTAGATGGCTACACCTTC.

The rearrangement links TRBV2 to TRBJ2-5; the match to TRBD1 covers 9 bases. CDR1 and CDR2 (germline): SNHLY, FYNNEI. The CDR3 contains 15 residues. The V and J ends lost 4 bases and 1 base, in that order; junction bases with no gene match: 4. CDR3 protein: CASSGGGQGQETQYF. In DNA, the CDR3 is TGTGCCAGCAGTGGAGGGGGACAGGGCCAAGAGACCCAGTACTTC.

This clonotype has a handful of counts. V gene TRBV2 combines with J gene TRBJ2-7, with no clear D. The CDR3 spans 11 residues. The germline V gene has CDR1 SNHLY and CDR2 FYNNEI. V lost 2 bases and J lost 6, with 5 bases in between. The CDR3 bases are TGTGCCAGCAGTGAACCCCTCGAGCAGTACTTC. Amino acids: CASSEPLEQYF.

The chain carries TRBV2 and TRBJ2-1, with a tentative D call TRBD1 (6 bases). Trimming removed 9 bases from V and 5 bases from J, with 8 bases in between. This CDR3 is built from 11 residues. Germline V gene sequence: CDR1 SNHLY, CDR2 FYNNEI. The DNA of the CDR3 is TGTGCCAGAAGACAGGACAATGAGCAGTTCTTC. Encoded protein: CARRQDNEQFF.

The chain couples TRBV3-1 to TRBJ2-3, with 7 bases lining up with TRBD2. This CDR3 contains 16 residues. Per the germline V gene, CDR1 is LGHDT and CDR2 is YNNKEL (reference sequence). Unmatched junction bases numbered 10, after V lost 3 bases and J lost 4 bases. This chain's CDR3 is CASSHRLAPTPDTQYF. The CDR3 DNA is TGTGCCAGCAGCCACCGACTAGCCCCAACGCCAGATACGCAGTATTTT.

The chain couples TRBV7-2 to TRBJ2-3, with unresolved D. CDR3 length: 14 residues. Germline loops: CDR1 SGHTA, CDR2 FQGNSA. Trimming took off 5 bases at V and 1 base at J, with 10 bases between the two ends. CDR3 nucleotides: TGTGCCAGCAGCACCGAAGGAGGCACAGATACGCAGTATTTT. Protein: CASSTEGGTDTQYF.

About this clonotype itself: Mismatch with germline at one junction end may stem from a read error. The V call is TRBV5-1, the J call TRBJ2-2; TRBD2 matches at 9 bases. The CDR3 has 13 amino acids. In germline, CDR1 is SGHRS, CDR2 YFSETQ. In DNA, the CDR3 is TGCACCAGCAGTCCTGGACTAGCGGGGGAGCTGTTTTTT. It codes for CTSSPGLAGELFF.

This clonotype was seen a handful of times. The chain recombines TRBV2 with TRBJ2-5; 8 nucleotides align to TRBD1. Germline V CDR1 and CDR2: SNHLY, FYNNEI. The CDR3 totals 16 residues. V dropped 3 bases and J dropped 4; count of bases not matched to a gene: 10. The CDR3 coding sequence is TGTGCCAGCAGTGAGGCGCACAGGGGGGACTTAGAGACCCAGTACTTC. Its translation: CASSEAHRGDLETQYF.

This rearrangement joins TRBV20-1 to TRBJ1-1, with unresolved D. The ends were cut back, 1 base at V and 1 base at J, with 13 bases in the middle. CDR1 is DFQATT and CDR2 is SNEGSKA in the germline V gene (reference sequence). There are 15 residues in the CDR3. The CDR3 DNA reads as TGCAGTGCTAGAGGGCATGAGGTTGGGAACACTGAAGCTTTCTTT. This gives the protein CSARGHEVGNTEAFF.

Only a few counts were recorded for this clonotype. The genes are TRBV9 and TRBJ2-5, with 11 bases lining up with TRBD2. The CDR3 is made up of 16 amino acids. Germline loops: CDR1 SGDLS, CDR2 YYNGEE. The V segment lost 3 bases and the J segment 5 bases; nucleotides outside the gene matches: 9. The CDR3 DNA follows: TGTGCCAGCAGCGGATTAGCGGGGGGGCCTTTGGAGACCCAGTACTTC. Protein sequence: CASSGLAGGPLETQYF.

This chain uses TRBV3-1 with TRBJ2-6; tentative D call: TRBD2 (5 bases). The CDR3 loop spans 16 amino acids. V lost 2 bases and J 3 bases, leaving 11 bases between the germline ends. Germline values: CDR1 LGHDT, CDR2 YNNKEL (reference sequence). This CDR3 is CASSQLLGSGANVLTF. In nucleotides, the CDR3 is TGTGCCAGCAGCCAACTTTTGGGGAGTGGGGCCAACGTCCTGACTTTC. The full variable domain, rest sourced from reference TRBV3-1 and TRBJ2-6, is DTAVSQTPKYLVTQMGNDKSIKCEQNLGHDTMYWYKQDSKKFLKIMFSYNNKELIINETVPNRFSPKSPDKAHLNLHINSLELGDSAVYFCASSQLLGSGANVLTFGAGSRLTVL.

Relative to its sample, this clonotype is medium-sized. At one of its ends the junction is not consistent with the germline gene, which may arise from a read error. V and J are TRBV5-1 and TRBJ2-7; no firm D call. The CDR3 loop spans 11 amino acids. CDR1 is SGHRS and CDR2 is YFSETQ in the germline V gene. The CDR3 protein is CASSLGYEQYF. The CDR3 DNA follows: TGTGCCAGCAGTTTAGGGTACGAGCAGTACTTC.

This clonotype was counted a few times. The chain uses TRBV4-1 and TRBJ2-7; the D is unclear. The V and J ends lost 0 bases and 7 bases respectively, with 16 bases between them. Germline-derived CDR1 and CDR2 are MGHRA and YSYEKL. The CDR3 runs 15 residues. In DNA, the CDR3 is TGCGCCAGCAGCCAAGAAGACCTTTACCTAAGGGAGCAGTACTTC. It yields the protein CASSQEDLYLREQYF.

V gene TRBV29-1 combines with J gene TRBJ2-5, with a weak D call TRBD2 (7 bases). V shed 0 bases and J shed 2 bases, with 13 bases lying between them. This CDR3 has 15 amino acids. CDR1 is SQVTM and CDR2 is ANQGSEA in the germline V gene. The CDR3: CSVEDRGGRQETQYF. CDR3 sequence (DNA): TGCAGCGTTGAAGACAGGGGAGGGCGGCAAGAGACCCAGTACTTC.

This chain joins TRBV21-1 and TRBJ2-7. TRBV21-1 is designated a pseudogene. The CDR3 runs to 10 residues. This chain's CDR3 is CASSKYEQYV. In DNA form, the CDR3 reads TGTGCCAGCAGCAAATACGAGCAGTACGTC.

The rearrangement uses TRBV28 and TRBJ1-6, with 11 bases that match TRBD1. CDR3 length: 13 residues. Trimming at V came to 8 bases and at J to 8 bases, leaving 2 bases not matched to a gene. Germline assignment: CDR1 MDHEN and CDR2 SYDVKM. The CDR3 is CASGDRGDSPLHF. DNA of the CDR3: TGTGCCAGCGGGGACAGGGGGGATTCACCCCTCCACTTT.

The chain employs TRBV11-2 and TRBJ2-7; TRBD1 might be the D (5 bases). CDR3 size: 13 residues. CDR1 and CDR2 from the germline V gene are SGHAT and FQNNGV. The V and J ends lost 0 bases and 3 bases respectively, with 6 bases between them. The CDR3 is CASSLDQGYEQYF. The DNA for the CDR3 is TGTGCCAGCAGCTTAGATCAGGGCTACGAGCAGTACTTC.

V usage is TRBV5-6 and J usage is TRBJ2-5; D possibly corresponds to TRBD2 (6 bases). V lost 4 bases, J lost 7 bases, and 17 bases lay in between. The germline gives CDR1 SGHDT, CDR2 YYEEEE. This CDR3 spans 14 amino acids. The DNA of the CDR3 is TGTGCCAGCAGCCTGGGCCTATCGCGGGGGACCCAGTACTTC. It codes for CASSLGLSRGTQYF.

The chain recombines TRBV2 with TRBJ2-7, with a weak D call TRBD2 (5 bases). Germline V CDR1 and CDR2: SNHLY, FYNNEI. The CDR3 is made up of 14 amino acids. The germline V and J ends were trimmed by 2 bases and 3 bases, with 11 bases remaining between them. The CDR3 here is CASSEYLAGYEQYF. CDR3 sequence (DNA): TGTGCCAGCAGTGAATACCTAGCAGGCTACGAGCAGTACTTC. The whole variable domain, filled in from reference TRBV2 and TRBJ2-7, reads EPEVTQTPSHQVTQMGQEVILRCVPISNHLYFYWYRQILGQKVEFLVSFYNNEISEKSEIFDDQFSVERPDGSNFTLKIRSTKLEDSAMYFCASSEYLAGYEQYFGPGTRLTVT.

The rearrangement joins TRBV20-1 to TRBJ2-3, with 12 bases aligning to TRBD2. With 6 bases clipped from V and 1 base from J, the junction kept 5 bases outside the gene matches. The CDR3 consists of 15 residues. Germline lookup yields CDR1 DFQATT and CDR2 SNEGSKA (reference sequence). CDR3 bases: TGCAGTGCCGGGACTAGCGGGTTTGGCACAGATACGCAGTATTTT. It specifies CSAGTSGFGTDTQYF.

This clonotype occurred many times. CDR3: CSVPGTEAFF. DNA for the CDR3: TGCAGCGTACCGGGGACTGAAGCTTTCTTT. The genes are TRBV29-1 and TRBJ1-1; the D is unclear. This CDR3 region has 10 residues. The V end lost 6 bases, the J end lost 5 bases, and 7 bases lay between the germline ends. Germline V gene data show CDR1 as SQVTM and CDR2 as ANQGSEA.

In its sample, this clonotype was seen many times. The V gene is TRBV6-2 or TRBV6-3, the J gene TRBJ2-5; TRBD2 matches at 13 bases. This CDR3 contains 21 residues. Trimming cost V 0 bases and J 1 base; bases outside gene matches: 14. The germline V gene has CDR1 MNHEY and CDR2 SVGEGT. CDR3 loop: CASSYSELGLAGMESQETQYF. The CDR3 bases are TGTGCCAGCAGTTACTCCGAACTGGGACTAGCGGGGATGGAAAGCCAAGAGACCCAGTACTTC.